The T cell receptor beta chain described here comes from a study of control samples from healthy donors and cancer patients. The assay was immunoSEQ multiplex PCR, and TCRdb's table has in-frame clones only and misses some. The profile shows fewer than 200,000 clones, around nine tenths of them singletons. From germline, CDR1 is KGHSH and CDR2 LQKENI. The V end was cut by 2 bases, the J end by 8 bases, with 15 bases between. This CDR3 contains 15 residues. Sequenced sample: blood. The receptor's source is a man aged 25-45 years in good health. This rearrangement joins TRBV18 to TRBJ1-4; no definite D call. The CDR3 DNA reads TGTGCCAGCTCACCAAGGGCGGCGTGGTACGAAAAACTGTTTTTT. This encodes CASSPRAAWYEKLFF.